This record looks at one T cell receptor (beta chain) sequence and its context. Its specificity is not known. With a much larger clone just one base away, this may be a read error. TCRdb recomputed calls from the multiplex PCR reads with MiXCR, one row per CDR3 protein. The sample contains tens of thousands of distinct CDR3 sequences, roughly a fifth of which appear only once. The sample is drawn from a study of breast tumors, draining lymph nodes, adjacent tissues. Points from the study as a whole: Most tumor T cells seemingly derive from lymph node, then expand in tumor. That most tumor T cells come from lymph nodes remained unproven. Compared with basal-like, luminal-like tumors shared significantly more repertoire with nontumor tissue. Tumor TCR diversity was below lymph nodes but above nontumor tissue.

The lymph nodes were axillary draining lymph nodes from breast cancer patients. Germline V gene data show CDR1 as SGHNT and CDR2 as YENEEA. The CDR3 is 20 amino acids. Deletions cut 6 bases from V and 1 base from J, with 30 bases between. The V call is TRBV11-3, the J call TRBJ2-5; maybe TRBD1 (6 bases). The specimen sequenced was axillary lymph node tissue. The sequence was collected from a female donor with breast cancer. Some clones in this sample may be carry-over from other donors' samples. CDR3 nucleotides: TGTGCCAGCAGTTCTTGGGTGCCGGTGGAACCAGGGGAGACCCAAGAGACCCAGTACTTC. Its translation: CASSSWVPVEPGETQETQYF.